These T cell receptor beta chains were read from a single sample in a study of control samples from healthy donors and cancer patients. Method: immunoSEQ multiplex PCR; TCRdb's copy keeps in-frame clones and lacks some. Here the sample spans about 69,000 clones, 75% to 90% being singletons. Source material: PBMCs. These receptors were obtained from a woman aged 45 to 65 with lung cancer. CDR3s include the opening cysteine and the closing phenylalanine or tryptophan. D genes are given only for firm matches. Size is omitted from some rows. Given values are once, few, many or a class for expanded clones.

j_gene: TRBJ2-2; v_gene: TRBV7-2; len: 15; d_gene: -; abundance: -; CDR3aa: CASSLASGFGGELFF; CDR3nt: TGTGCCAGCAGCTTAGCTTCTGGATTTGGCGGGGAGCTGTTTTTT
j_gene: TRBJ2-1; v_gene: TRBV6-2/TRBV6-3; len: 13; d_gene: -; abundance: -; CDR3aa: CASSLDFNNEQFF; CDR3nt: TGTGCCAGCAGTCTCGACTTTAACAATGAGCAGTTCTTC
j_gene: TRBJ2-7; v_gene: TRBV4-1; len: 15; d_gene: -; abundance: -; CDR3aa: CASSQLLGGAQEQYF; CDR3nt: TGCGCCAGCAGCCAGCTCTTGGGGGGGGCGCAGGAGCAGTACTTC
j_gene: TRBJ1-5; v_gene: TRBV7-2; len: 14; d_gene: -; abundance: -; CDR3aa: CASSSYRGNQPQHF; CDR3nt: TGTGCCAGCAGCTCGTACAGGGGCAATCAGCCCCAGCATTTT
j_gene: TRBJ2-6; v_gene: TRBV12-5; len: 15; d_gene: -; abundance: -; CDR3aa: CASGRRLSGANVLTF; CDR3nt: TGTGCTAGTGGTCGTCGTCTCTCTGGGGCCAACGTCCTGACTTTC
j_gene: TRBJ1-6; v_gene: TRBV7-8; len: 14; d_gene: TRBD1; abundance: -; CDR3aa: CASSLGQGGSPLHF; CDR3nt: TGTGCCAGCAGCTTAGGACAGGGAGGATCACCCCTCCACTTT
j_gene: TRBJ2-3; v_gene: TRBV10-1; len: 17; d_gene: TRBD2; abundance: -; CDR3aa: CASSESNSGGRADTQYF; CDR3nt: TGCGCCAGCAGTGAGTCGAATAGCGGGGGGCGGGCAGATACGCAGTATTTT
j_gene: TRBJ1-3; v_gene: TRBV6-6; len: 19; d_gene: -; abundance: -; CDR3aa: CASNRVGGEAVHSGNTIYF; CDR3nt: TGTGCCAGCAATCGCGTGGGGGGCGAGGCGGTCCATTCTGGAAACACCATATATTTT
j_gene: TRBJ1-2; v_gene: TRBV5-1; len: 14; d_gene: -; abundance: few; CDR3aa: CASSFGQGYYGYTF; CDR3nt: TGCGCCAGCAGCTTCGGTCAGGGCTACTATGGCTACACCTTC
j_gene: TRBJ2-3; v_gene: TRBV5-1; len: 12; d_gene: -; abundance: -; CDR3aa: CASRGKEDTQYF; CDR3nt: TGCGCCAGCAGAGGGAAAGAAGATACGCAGTATTTT
j_gene: TRBJ2-7; v_gene: TRBV11-2; len: 16; d_gene: -; abundance: few; CDR3aa: CASSLGRTRGNYEQYF; CDR3nt: TGTGCCAGCAGCTTGGGTAGGACCAGGGGCAACTACGAGCAGTACTTC
j_gene: TRBJ2-3; v_gene: TRBV11-2; len: 16; d_gene: TRBD2; abundance: -; CDR3aa: CASSLVGTSAADTQYF; CDR3nt: TGTGCCAGCAGCTTAGTAGGGACTAGCGCAGCAGATACGCAGTATTTT
j_gene: TRBJ2-5; v_gene: TRBV7-2; len: 14; d_gene: -; abundance: -; CDR3aa: CASSLHNSQETQYF; CDR3nt: TGTGCCAGCAGCTTACACAACAGCCAAGAGACCCAGTACTTC
j_gene: TRBJ1-3; v_gene: TRBV18; len: 11; d_gene: -; abundance: -; CDR3aa: CASSTGDTIYF; CDR3nt: TGTGCCAGCTCGACGGGAGACACCATATATTTT
j_gene: TRBJ2-7; v_gene: TRBV23-1; len: 13; d_gene: -; abundance: -; CDR3aa: CASKTGRLWEQYF; CDR3nt: TGCGCCAGCAAGACGGGACGGCTGTGGGAGCAGTACTTC
j_gene: TRBJ2-2; v_gene: TRBV7-2; len: 18; d_gene: TRBD1; abundance: -; CDR3aa: CASSLVGQGQGYTGELFF; CDR3nt: TGTGCCAGCAGCTTAGTCGGGCAGGGACAGGGGTACACCGGGGAGCTGTTTTTT
j_gene: TRBJ1-5; v_gene: TRBV9; len: 15; d_gene: -; abundance: -; CDR3aa: CASSVSGGDGQPQHF; CDR3nt: TGTGCCAGCAGCGTAAGTGGAGGGGATGGACAGCCCCAGCATTTT
j_gene: TRBJ1-1; v_gene: TRBV30; len: 15; d_gene: -; abundance: once; CDR3aa: CAWTMAGISNTEAFF; CDR3nt: TGTGCCTGGACCATGGCAGGGATTTCGAACACTGAAGCTTTCTTT